This entry is about one T cell receptor beta chain. What antigen it recognizes has not been identified. Base quality data are lacking; no much larger clone is found one base away. Libraries were made using PCR. Instrument used: Illumina HiSeq 2500. TCR library preparation used molecular barcoding, with unique molecular identifiers applied to normalize quantification of the TCRbeta repertoire. TCRdb reanalyzed the raw reads on its own, using fastp at Q25 for trimming and MiXCR for clone calling, and kept in-frame beta chains. Rows matching on CDR3 protein sequence are summarized as one entry with the most common DNA and genes. For this sample the table gives 450,000 to 550,000 distinct CDR3 sequences, of which roughly an eighth were detected only once. The ten most abundant clones make up 14% of the sample. This specimen's treatment or condition label, per the study, means: allogeneic hematopoietic cell transplantation with graft depleted of TCRalphabeta T cells and CD19 B cells. TCRalphabeta/CD19-depleted allogeneic hematopoietic cell grafts were given to the transplant recipients, all of whom were children.

These data come from a study of T-cell reconstitution after alpha-beta-depleted transplantation in children (dated by TCRdb to 2016 to 2017). Looking at the study overall: T-cell immune reconstitution after TCRalphabeta/CD19-depleted allogeneic hematopoietic cell transplantation in children was quantitatively tracked in the study by means of TCR repertoire profiling.

What the authors observed across the whole study: Hyperexpanded clone frequencies declined over subsequent months; after one year, T-cell counts and TCRbeta diversity were mostly attributed to newly produced T cells. The high TCRbeta diversity at day 60 in some patients was ascribed to recipient T cells and intrathymic progenitors that had survived conditioning. About two months after transplant, the apparently early recovery of alphabetaT-cell counts reportedly depended on just several hundred clones that had expanded rapidly and came from non-depleted graft cells.

The germline V end is reduced by 5 bases and the J end by 7 bases; junction bases left unmatched: 8. Via the germline V gene (reference sequence), CDR1 is DFQATT and CDR2 SNEGSKA. Taken from cysteine to phenylalanine, the CDR3 has 14 residues. The read is trimmed to its CDR3 DNA, 42 bases read in frame from base 1. Recombination linked TRBV20-1 to TRBJ2-7; 13 bases in between match TRBD2. The source material was PBMCs, mostly from graft donor cells, sampled 180 days after TCRalphabeta/CD19-depleted stem cell transplant. The sequence came from a female patient between 2 and 15 years old who had a stem cell transplant for aplastic anemia, so the T cells may come from the graft donor. For the CDR3, the sequence is CSAPLAGGWQEQYF. The nucleotide sequence reads as follows: TGCAGTGCTCCACTAGCGGGAGGGTGGCAAGAGCAGTACTTC.